A selection of T cell receptor beta chains follows, all from one sample in a study of cytomegalovirus exposure and HLA in healthy donors. Sequenced by immunoSEQ multiplex PCR; TCRdb stores in-frame clones only, minus some. The sample holds around 150,000 clones, about 90% seen once. Material: PBMCs. The receptors come from a woman between 18 and 29 years old in good health and CMV-seropositive. CDR3s include the opening cysteine and the closing phenylalanine or tryptophan. A D gene is named only where the DNA matches it firmly. The size field is filled for only some rows; it gives once, few, many or a size class.

clone_size j_call d_call v_call cdr3_length cdr3_aa cdr3_nt
. TRBJ1-4 . TRBV28 15 CASSPQRGWGEKLFF TGTGCCAGCAGTCCACAAAGGGGATGGGGTGAAAAACTGTTTTTT
once TRBJ2-1 TRBD2 TRBV4-2 18 CASSQVLAGGPAYNEQFF TGTGCCAGCAGCCAGGTCCTAGCGGGAGGGCCGGCCTACAATGAGCAGTTCTTC
. TRBJ2-7 . TRBV21-1 15 CASSKEGTGSYEQYF TGTGCCAGCAGCAAAGAGGGGACAGGCTCCTACGAGCAGTACTTC
. TRBJ1-2 . TRBV2 12 CASSPGGRGYTF TGTGCCAGCAGTCCCGGGGGTCGGGGCTACACCTTC
. TRBJ2-1 . TRBV11-2 15 CASSLRGGTYNEQFF TGTGCCAGCAGCTTAAGGGGGGGGACATACAATGAGCAGTTCTTC
. TRBJ2-2 TRBD2 TRBV5-4 15 CASSLPGGGTGELFF TGTGCCAGCAGCTTACCGGGGGGGGGCACCGGGGAGCTGTTTTTT
. TRBJ1-5 . TRBV2 13 CASSGGQRQPQHF TGTGCCAGCAGCGGTGGACAACGTCAGCCCCAGCATTTT
. TRBJ2-5 TRBD2 TRBV5-1 15 CASSLTLAGGETQYF TGCGCCAGCAGCTTGACACTAGCGGGCGGAGAGACCCAGTACTTC
. TRBJ2-2 TRBD2 TRBV7-3 17 CASSLKAPAGFTGELFF TGTGCCAGCAGCTTAAAAGCCCCAGCGGGATTCACCGGGGAGCTGTTTTTT
. TRBJ1-2 . TRBV19 13 CASSSRDKVGYTF TGTGCCAGTAGTTCCCGGGACAAGGTTGGCTACACCTTC
once TRBJ2-5 TRBD2 TRBV11-2 13 CASSPGLAVTQYF TGTGCCAGCAGCCCCGGACTAGCGGTGACCCAGTACTTC
. TRBJ1-2 TRBD1 TRBV6-1 15 CASSEGGQTPYGYTF TGTGCCAGCAGTGAGGGGGGACAGACCCCCTATGGCTACACCTTC
. TRBJ2-7 . TRBV29-1 11 CSAGQPYEQYF TGCAGCGCCGGACAGCCCTACGAGCAGTACTTC
. TRBJ1-5 . TRBV10-1 16 CATMGIRGSGDQPQHF TGCGCCACCATGGGGATCAGGGGCTCTGGGGATCAGCCCCAGCATTTT
few TRBJ2-1 . TRBV9 17 CASSVAAGLDPVNEQFF TGTGCCAGCAGCGTAGCGGCGGGACTCGACCCGGTCAATGAGCAGTTCTTC
. TRBJ2-1 . TRBV11-2 13 CASSLDRGNEQFF TGTGCCAGCAGCTTAGATCGCGGGAATGAGCAGTTCTTC
. TRBJ2-1 . TRBV9 15 CASSPGLLSYNEQFF TGTGCCAGCAGCCCGGGACTCCTATCCTACAATGAGCAGTTCTTC
once TRBJ2-3 TRBD1 TRBV4-2 16 CASSQGWTGPADTQYF TGTGCCAGCAGCCAAGGATGGACAGGCCCCGCAGATACGCAGTATTTT
. TRBJ1-1 . TRBV7-9 15 CASSLPRGAGGEAFF TGTGCCAGCAGCTTACCGCGGGGGGCTGGGGGAGAAGCTTTCTTT
. TRBJ2-2 TRBD2 TRBV4-2 16 CASTPMTSGGTGELFF TGTGCCAGCACCCCCATGACTAGCGGGGGAACCGGGGAGCTGTTTTTT
once TRBJ2-5 . TRBV6-5 14 CASSDRAGDETQYF TGTGCCAGCAGTGACCGGGCCGGGGATGAGACCCAGTACTTC
. TRBJ1-1 TRBD1 TRBV6-5 15 CASSYLRTGGTEAFF TGTGCCAGCAGTTATTTAAGGACAGGGGGCACTGAAGCTTTCTTT
. TRBJ1-1 . TRBV5-1 14 CASSLVRGGTEAFF TGCGCCAGCAGCTTGGTGAGGGGGGGAACTGAAGCTTTCTTT
. TRBJ2-7 . TRBV4-1 12 CASSHAENEQYF TGCGCCAGCAGCCACGCAGAAAACGAGCAGTACTTC
. TRBJ1-5 . TRBV19 17 CASSIGPGGPANQPQHF TGTGCCAGTAGTATAGGACCGGGGGGGCCGGCAAATCAGCCCCAGCATTTT
. TRBJ2-7 TRBD1 TRBV4-1 14 CASSQGTGPYEQYF TGCGCCAGCAGCCAAGGGACAGGACCCTACGAGCAGTACTTC
. TRBJ2-5 TRBD2 TRBV14 14 CASSQPGLSETQYF TGTGCCAGCAGCCAACCGGGACTATCTGAGACCCAGTACTTC
. TRBJ1-2 TRBD1 TRBV7-2 14 CASSEGQPYYGYTF TGTGCCAGCAGCGAGGGACAGCCGTACTATGGCTACACCTTC
. TRBJ2-7 . TRBV27 14 CASSSRTAYYEQYF TGTGCCAGCAGTTCCCGTACAGCTTACTACGAGCAGTACTTC
. TRBJ2-1 TRBD2 TRBV9 18 CASSVVSSGINSYNEQFF TGTGCCAGCAGCGTAGTGTCTAGCGGAATCAACTCCTACAATGAGCAGTTCTTC
. TRBJ2-4 . TRBV5-1 15 CASSQGTIAKNIQYF TGCGCCAGCAGTCAGGGAACGATAGCCAAAAACATTCAGTACTTC
. TRBJ2-1 . TRBV9 13 CASSVAQRSEQFF TGTGCCAGCAGCGTAGCCCAGAGGTCTGAGCAGTTCTTC
. TRBJ2-3 TRBD1 TRBV7-2 16 CASSAAGTAITDTQYF TGTGCCAGCAGCGCCGCCGGGACAGCTATCACAGATACGCAGTATTTT
. TRBJ1-6 . TRBV15 14 CATSRDWSNSPLHF TGTGCCACCAGCAGAGATTGGAGTAATTCACCCCTCCACTTT
. TRBJ2-3 . TRBV10-3 14 CAIRTTEVTDTQYF TGTGCCATCAGAACGACAGAAGTCACAGATACGCAGTATTTT
few TRBJ2-1 . TRBV18 13 CASSHSVDNEQFF TGTGCCAGCTCACACTCGGTAGACAATGAGCAGTTCTTC
once TRBJ2-5 TRBD2 TRBV7-6 14 CASSRSGEGETQYF TGTGCCAGCAGCCGTAGCGGGGAGGGAGAGACCCAGTACTTC